This TCR beta chain was profiled in a study of blood T cells in healthy people across ages. As for the study in general: Template switching picked up about one barcoded beta molecule for each two T cells.

Looked up from germline, CDR1 is SQVTM and CDR2 is ANQGSEA. The CDR3 spans 15 residues. Together with a sample-barcoded 5' primer, a J-beta primer mix was included in a second PCR lasting about 7 to 11 cycles. TCRdb ran MiXCR on the 5' RACE reads and lists one entry per CDR3 protein. The data show roughly 800,000 distinct CDR3 sequences, 20% to 30% seen once. The same sample was also studied in work on T cells of mothers and their children. From that paper: Regardless of relatedness, pairs show thymic selection shaping TCR recombination output in a similar manner.

This sequence was found in a boy between 10 and 17 years old in good health. V is TRBV29-1 and J is TRBJ2-1; TRBD1 matches at 7 bases. The J call is doubtful: the DNA matches TRBJ2-7 better. The sequencing input was blood. CDR3: CSVEDSRDSNYEQYF. Written as DNA, the CDR3 is TGCAGCGTTGAAGACTCCCGGGACAGCAACTACGAGCAGTACTTC.